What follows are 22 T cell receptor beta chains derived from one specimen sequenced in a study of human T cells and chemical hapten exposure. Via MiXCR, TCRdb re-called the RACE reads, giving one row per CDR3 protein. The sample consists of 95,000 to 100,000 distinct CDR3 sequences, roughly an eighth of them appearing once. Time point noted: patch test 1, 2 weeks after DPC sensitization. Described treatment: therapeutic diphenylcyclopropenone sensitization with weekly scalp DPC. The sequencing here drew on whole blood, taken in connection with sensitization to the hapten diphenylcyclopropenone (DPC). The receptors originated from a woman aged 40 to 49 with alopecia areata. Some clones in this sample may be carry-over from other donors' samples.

Written as DNA, the CDR3 is TGCAGTGCTATCCTTCGGGGACACAGCTCCTACGAGCAGTACTTC. It yields the protein CSAILRGHSSYEQYF. This chain uses TRBV20-1 with TRBJ2-7; TRBD1 is a possible D gene (6 bases). The CDR3 is made up of 15 amino acids. Germline lookup yields CDR1 DFQATT and CDR2 SNEGSKA (reference sequence). Trimming removed 4 bases at V and 0 bases at J, with 16 bases between.

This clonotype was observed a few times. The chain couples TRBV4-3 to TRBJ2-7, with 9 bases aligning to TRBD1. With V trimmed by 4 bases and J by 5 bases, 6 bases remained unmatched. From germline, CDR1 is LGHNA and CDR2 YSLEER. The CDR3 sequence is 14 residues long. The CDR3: CASSPQGALDEQYF. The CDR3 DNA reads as TGCGCCAGCAGCCCACAGGGGGCTCTCGACGAGCAGTACTTC.

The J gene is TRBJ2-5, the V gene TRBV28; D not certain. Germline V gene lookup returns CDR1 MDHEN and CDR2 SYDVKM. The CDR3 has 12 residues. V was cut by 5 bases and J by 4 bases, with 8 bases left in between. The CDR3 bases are TGTGCCAGCAGTCCCCGGACAGAGACCCAGTACTTC. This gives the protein CASSPRTETQYF.

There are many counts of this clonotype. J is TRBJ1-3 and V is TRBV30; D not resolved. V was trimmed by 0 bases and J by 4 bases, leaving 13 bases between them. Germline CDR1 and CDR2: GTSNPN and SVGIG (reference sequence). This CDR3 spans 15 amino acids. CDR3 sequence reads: CAWSVAWGRGNTIYF. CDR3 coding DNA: TGTGCCTGGAGTGTAGCGTGGGGAAGGGGAAACACCATATATTTT. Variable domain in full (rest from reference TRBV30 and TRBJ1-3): SQTIHQWPATLVQPVGSPLSLECTVEGTSNPNLYWYRQAAGRGLQLLFYSVGIGQISSEVPQNLSASRPQDRQFILSSKKLLLSDSGFYLCAWSVAWGRGNTIYFGEGSWLTVV.

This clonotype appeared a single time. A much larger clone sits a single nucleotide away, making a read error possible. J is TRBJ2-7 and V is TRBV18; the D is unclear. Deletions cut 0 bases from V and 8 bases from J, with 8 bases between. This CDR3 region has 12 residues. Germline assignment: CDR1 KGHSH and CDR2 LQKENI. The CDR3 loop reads CASSPPSGKQYF. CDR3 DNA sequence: TGTGCCAGCTCACCACCGTCGGGCAAGCAGTACTTC.

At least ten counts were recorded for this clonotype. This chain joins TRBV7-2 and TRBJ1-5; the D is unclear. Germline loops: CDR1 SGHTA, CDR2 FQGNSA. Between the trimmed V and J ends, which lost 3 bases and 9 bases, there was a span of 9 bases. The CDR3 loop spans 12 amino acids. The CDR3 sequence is CASSLEVGPQHF. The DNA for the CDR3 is TGTGCCAGCAGCTTGGAGGTGGGGCCCCAGCATTTT.

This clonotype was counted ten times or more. The CDR3 sequence: CASSPPGQGYGYTF. The CDR3 DNA is TGTGCCAGCAGTCCGCCGGGACAGGGCTATGGCTACACCTTC. This chain connects TRBV28 to TRBJ1-2; 9 bases agree with TRBD1. V shed 5 bases and J 4 bases; nucleotides not matched to a gene: 5. Germline V gene data show CDR1 as MDHEN and CDR2 as SYDVKM. This CDR3 region has 14 residues.

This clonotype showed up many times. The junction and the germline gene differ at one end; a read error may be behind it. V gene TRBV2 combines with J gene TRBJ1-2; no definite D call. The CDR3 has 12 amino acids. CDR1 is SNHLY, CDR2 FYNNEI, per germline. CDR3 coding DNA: TGTGCCAGCAGGGAAGGGAACTATGGCTACACCTTC. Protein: CASREGNYGYTF.

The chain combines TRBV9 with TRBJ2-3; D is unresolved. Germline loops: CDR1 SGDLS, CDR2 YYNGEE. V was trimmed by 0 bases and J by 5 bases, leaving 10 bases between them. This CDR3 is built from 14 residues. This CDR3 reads CASSVGVDVDTQYF. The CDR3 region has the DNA TGTGCCAGCAGCGTAGGGGTAGATGTAGATACGCAGTATTTT.

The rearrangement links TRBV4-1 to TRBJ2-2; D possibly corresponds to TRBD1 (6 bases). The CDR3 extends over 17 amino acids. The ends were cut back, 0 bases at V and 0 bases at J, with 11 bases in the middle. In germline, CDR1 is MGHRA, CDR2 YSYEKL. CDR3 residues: CASSQDGNRANTGELFF. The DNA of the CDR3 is TGCGCCAGCAGCCAAGACGGGAACAGGGCGAACACCGGGGAGCTGTTTTTT.

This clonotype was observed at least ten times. The CDR3 DNA follows: TGTGCCAGCAGTCCACGGGGGGTAAGACTGTTTTTT. Translated: CASSPRGVRLFF. The J gene is TRBJ1-4, the V gene TRBV12-3 or TRBV12-4; tentatively, D is TRBD1 (5 bases). The CDR3 runs to 12 residues. Trimming shortened V by 5 bases and J by 13 bases, and 14 bases separated the two germline ends.

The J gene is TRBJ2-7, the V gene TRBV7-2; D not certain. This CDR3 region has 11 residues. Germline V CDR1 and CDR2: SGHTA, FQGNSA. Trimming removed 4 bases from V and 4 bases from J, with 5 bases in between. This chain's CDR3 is CASSSNYEQYF. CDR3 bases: TGTGCCAGCAGCTCGAATTACGAGCAGTACTTC.

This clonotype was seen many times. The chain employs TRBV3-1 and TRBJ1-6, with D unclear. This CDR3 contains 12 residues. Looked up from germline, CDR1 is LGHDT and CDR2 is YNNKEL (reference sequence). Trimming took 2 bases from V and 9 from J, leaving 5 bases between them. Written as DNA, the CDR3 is TGTGCCAGCAGCCAAACCACTTCACCCCTCCACTTT. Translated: CASSQTTSPLHF.

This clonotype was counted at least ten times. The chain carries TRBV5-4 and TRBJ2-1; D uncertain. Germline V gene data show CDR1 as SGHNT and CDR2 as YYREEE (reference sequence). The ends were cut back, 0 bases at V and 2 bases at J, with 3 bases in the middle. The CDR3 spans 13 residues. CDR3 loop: CASSLETYNEQFF. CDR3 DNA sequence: TGTGCCAGCAGCTTGGAGACCTACAATGAGCAGTTCTTC.

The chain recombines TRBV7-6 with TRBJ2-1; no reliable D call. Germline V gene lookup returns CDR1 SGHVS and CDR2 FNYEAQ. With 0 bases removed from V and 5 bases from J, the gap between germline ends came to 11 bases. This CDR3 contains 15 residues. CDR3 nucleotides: TGTGCCAGCAGCTTAGCGGGGAACGTCAACAATGAGCAGTTCTTC. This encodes CASSLAGNVNNEQFF.

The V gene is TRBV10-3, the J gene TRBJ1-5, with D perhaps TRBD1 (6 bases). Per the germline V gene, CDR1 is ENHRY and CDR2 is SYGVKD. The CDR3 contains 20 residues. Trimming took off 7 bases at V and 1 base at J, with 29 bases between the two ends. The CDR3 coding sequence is TGTGCCATCACCTACTCCCGGGACACGCGCTTTAGGGCCAGCAATCAGCCCCAGCATTTT. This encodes CAITYSRDTRFRASNQPQHF.

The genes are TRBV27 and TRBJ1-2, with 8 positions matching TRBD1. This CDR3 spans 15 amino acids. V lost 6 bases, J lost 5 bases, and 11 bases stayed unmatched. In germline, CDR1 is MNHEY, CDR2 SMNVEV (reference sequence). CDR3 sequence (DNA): TGTGCCAGCAGCGCTACAGGGGGGAGGGCGTATGGCTACACCTTC. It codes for CASSATGGRAYGYTF.

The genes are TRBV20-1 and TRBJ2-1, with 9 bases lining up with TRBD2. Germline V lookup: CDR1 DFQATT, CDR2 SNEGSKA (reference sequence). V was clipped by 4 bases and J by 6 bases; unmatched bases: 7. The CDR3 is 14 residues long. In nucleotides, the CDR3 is TGCAGTGCTACCCCTCTAGCGGGGCCCAATGAGCAGTTCTTC. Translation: CSATPLAGPNEQFF.

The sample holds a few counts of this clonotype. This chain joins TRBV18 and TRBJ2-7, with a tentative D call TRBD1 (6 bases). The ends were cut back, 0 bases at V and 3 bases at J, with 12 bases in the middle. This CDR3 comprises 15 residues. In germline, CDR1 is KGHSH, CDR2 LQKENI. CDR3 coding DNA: TGTGCCAGCTCACCACCGGGGACAACGTTCTACGAGCAGTACTTC. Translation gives CASSPPGTTFYEQYF.

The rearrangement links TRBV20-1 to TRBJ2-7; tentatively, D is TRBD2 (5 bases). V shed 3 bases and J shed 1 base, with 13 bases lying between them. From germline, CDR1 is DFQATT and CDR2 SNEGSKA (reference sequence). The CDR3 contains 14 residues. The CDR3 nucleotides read TGCAGTGCTAGGTGGACTCCCCCTTCCTACGAGCAGTACTTC. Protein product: CSARWTPPSYEQYF.

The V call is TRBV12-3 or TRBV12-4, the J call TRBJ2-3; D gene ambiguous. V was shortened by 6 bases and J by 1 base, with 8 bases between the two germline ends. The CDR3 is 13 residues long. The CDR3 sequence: CASSWTGTDTQYF. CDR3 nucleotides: TGTGCCAGCAGCTGGACCGGCACAGATACGCAGTATTTT.

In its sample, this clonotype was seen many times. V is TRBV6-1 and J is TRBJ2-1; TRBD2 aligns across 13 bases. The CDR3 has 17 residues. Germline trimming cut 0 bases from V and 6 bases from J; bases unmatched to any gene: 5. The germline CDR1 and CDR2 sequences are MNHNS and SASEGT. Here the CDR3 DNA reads TGTGCCAGCAGTGAAGCCTTACGGACTAGCGGGAGCAATGAGCAGTTCTTC. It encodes CASSEALRTSGSNEQFF.